The TCR beta chain under discussion was sequenced for a study of vaccination and CD4 T cells after COVID-19. As for this clonotype: What it binds is not known.

The length of the CDR3 is 15 residues. The V gene's germline CDR1 is MNHNS and CDR2 SASEGT. The trim removed 1 base at V and 2 bases at J, leaving 3 bases unmatched. The treatment: roughly ten-day PBMC culture with coronavirus spike peptide pools or control peptides (ViraFEST assay). PBMCs were cultured at around 2 million per well with roughly 9.7 IU/ml IL-2 and around 10 ug/ml peptide pools. On days 3 and 7, half the medium was swapped for fresh IL-2-containing medium. Sequencing of the DNA from cultured CD4+ T cells was carried out with the Oncomine TCR Beta short-read assay. TCRdb passed the PCR reads through MiXCR, listing each CDR3 protein once. The sample has some 4,900 distinct CDR3 sequences, around 25% seen once.

This receptor was obtained from a human donor who had recovered from COVID-19. The specimen was CD4+ T cells from blood, cultured in vitro, collected after SARS-CoV-2 vaccination. The chain links TRBV6-1 to TRBJ2-5, with 8 bases aligning to TRBD1. CDR3 coding DNA: TGTGCCAGCAGTGAAGGACAGGGGTCTCAAGAGACCCAGTACTTC. This encodes CASSEGQGSQETQYF.